The 21 T cell receptor beta chains listed next were all sequenced from one sample in a study of CD8+CD57+ T cells in acquired aplastic anemia. CD8+CD57+ cell expansion had been shown by flow cytometry in patients chosen for sequencing. Researchers used genomic DNA as the template to profile TCR beta VDJ and CDR3. TCRdb re-called the reads through MiXCR, storing one row per CDR3 protein. The sample holds 180,000 or so distinct CDR3 sequences; 45% to 55% are singletons and the top ten take around 1.1%. The sequencing sample was made of sorted CD4+, CD8+, or CD8+CD57+ T cells (not recorded which) from PBMCs. The receptors here all came from a human donor with aplastic anemia.

With respect to this clonotype: This may stem from a read error, because a much larger clone lies one nucleotide away. V gene TRBV7-3 combines with J gene TRBJ2-2; no firm D call. Trimming cost V 5 bases and J 6 bases, with 4 bases left between them. The V gene's germline CDR1 is SGHTA and CDR2 FQGTGA. The CDR3 consists of 11 residues. The CDR3 here is CASSQPGELFF. The CDR3, as DNA: TGTGCCAGCAGCCAACCCGGGGAGCTGTTTTTT.

This clonotype was recorded a few times. The chain has TRBV20-1 and TRBJ1-4, with 9 bases lining up with TRBD1. V shed 5 bases and J 8 bases; nucleotides not matched to a gene: 6. In germline, CDR1 is DFQATT, CDR2 SNEGSKA (reference sequence). The CDR3 extends over 13 amino acids. CDR3 in DNA: TGCAGTGCTCTGGACAGGGGAACAGAAAAACTGTTTTTT. Its protein product is CSALDRGTEKLFF.

This sequence joins TRBV2 and TRBJ2-7; TRBD1 matches 7 bases. With V trimmed by 6 bases and J by 2 bases, 4 bases remained unmatched. The CDR3 extends over 13 amino acids. Germline assignment: CDR1 SNHLY and CDR2 FYNNEI. The CDR3 reads CASRPTGPYEQYF. DNA of the CDR3: TGTGCCAGCAGGCCGACAGGGCCCTACGAGCAGTACTTC.

V and J are TRBV19 and TRBJ2-1; D is perhaps TRBD2 (6 bases). Germline V CDR1 and CDR2: LNHDA, SQIVND (reference sequence). The length of the CDR3 is 14 residues. The V end was cut by 5 bases, the J end by 5 bases, with 13 bases between. CDR3 protein: CASSVTSSDNEQFF. In DNA, the CDR3 is TGTGCCAGTAGTGTGACTAGTTCGGACAATGAGCAGTTCTTC.

This clonotype has ten or more counts. The gene calls are TRBV9 and TRBJ1-4; 11 nucleotides agree with TRBD1. With 6 bases clipped from V and 7 bases from J, the junction kept 11 bases outside the gene matches. Germline V gene lookup returns CDR1 SGDLS and CDR2 YYNGEE. This CDR3 contains 16 residues. The CDR3 protein is CASTRGQGASGEKLFF. CDR3 in DNA: TGTGCCAGCACCCGCGGACAGGGGGCGTCGGGTGAAAAACTGTTTTTT.

This clonotype was observed many times. The chain employs TRBV20-1 and TRBJ2-3; D is uncertain. CDR1 is DFQATT and CDR2 is SNEGSKA in the germline V gene (reference sequence). Trimming stripped 3 bases from V and 6 bases from J, with 10 bases between. This CDR3 is 12 amino acids long. CDR3 nucleotides: TGCAGTGCTAGGGGGAACTCCGATACGCAGTATTTT. It yields the protein CSARGNSDTQYF.

This clonotype has more than one count but fewer than ten. The chain joins TRBV24-1 to TRBJ2-3, with 9 positions matching TRBD2. Trimming cost V 5 bases and J 4 bases; bases outside gene matches: 12. This CDR3 region has 17 residues. CDR1 and CDR2 from the germline V gene are KGHDR and SFDVKD. The CDR3 DNA reads as TGTGCCACCAGTGGTCCTAGGCGGGGGGGCCACCCAGATACGCAGTATTTT. Translation gives CATSGPRRGGHPDTQYF.

V is TRBV10-2 and J is TRBJ2-7; D is perhaps TRBD1 or TRBD2 (5 bases each). Trimming shortened V by 0 bases and J by 2 bases, and 8 bases separated the two germline ends. CDR1 is WSHSY, CDR2 SAAADI, per germline. The CDR3 is made up of 14 amino acids. The CDR3 is CASSESWGPYEQYF. In DNA form, the CDR3 reads TGCGCCAGCAGTGAGTCCTGGGGACCCTACGAGCAGTACTTC.

This clonotype was seen a few times. The chain employs TRBV7-9 and TRBJ1-4; D uncertain. Germline CDR1 SEHNR, CDR2 FQNEAQ (reference sequence). The CDR3 contains 14 residues. V dropped 2 bases and J dropped 5 bases, with 9 bases sitting between them. CDR3: CASSLNEDNEKLFF. In nucleotides, the CDR3 is TGTGCCAGCAGCTTAAACGAAGACAATGAAAAACTGTTTTTT. Full variable domain (rest looked up from reference TRBV7-9 and TRBJ1-4): DTGVSQNPRHKITKRGQNVTFRCDPISEHNRLYWYRQTLGQGPEFLTYFQNEAQLEKSRLLSDRFSAERPKGSFSTLEIQRTEQGDSAMYLCASSLNEDNEKLFFGSGTQLSVL.

The rearrangement links TRBV15 to TRBJ2-3, with TRBD2 matching over 15 bases. The CDR3 contains 16 residues. Trimming at V came to 9 bases and at J to 9 bases, leaving 13 bases not matched to a gene. Per the germline V gene, CDR1 is LNHNV and CDR2 is YYDKDF (reference sequence). CDR3 in DNA: TGTGCCACTTCTCTCGGACTAGCGGGGGGGGCGGGGACGCAGTATTTT. This translates into CATSLGLAGGAGTQYF.

V gene TRBV9 combines with J gene TRBJ2-1; D not certain. V lost 0 bases to trimming and J lost 8 bases, with 3 bases between them. Germline V gives CDR1 SGDLS, CDR2 YYNGEE. The CDR3 contains 11 residues. CDR3 in DNA: TGTGCCAGCAGCGTAGACTATGAGCAGTTCTTC. It yields the protein CASSVDYEQFF.

V and J are TRBV12-3 or TRBV12-4 and TRBJ2-5; tentative D call: TRBD2 (6 bases). This CDR3 spans 13 amino acids. The V end lost 5 bases, the J end lost 3 bases, and 10 bases lay between the germline ends. CDR3 nucleotides: TGTGCCAGCAGTGACGGGACTGAAGAGACCCAGTACTTC. As protein: CASSDGTEETQYF.

This chain joins TRBV10-2 and TRBJ1-2; D unclear. V lost 4 bases, J lost 4 bases, and 10 bases lay in between. The germline V gene has CDR1 WSHSY and CDR2 SAAADI. This CDR3 region has 13 residues. The CDR3 protein is CASSGVSGYGYTF. Written as DNA, the CDR3 is TGCGCCAGCAGTGGCGTATCGGGCTATGGCTACACCTTC.

This clonotype was detected once. The CDR3: CSASARLGTQYF. CDR3 bases: TGCAGTGCTAGCGCCAGGCTCGGGACCCAGTACTTC. This rearrangement joins TRBV20-1 to TRBJ2-5; no firm D call. The CDR3 loop spans 12 amino acids. CDR1 and CDR2 from the germline V gene are DFQATT and SNEGSKA (reference sequence). Trimming shortened V by 3 bases and J by 7 bases, and 12 bases separated the two germline ends.

J is TRBJ1-5 and V is TRBV19; a weak D match, TRBD1 (6 bases). This CDR3 is 14 amino acids long. With 9 bases removed from V and 2 bases from J, the gap between germline ends came to 14 bases. Germline CDR1 LNHDA, CDR2 SQIVND (reference sequence). The CDR3 loop is CASTQGFGNQPQHF. The CDR3 DNA reads as TGTGCCAGCACACAGGGTTTTGGCAATCAGCCCCAGCATTTT.

The genes are TRBV20-1 and TRBJ2-7, with TRBD1 matching 8 bases. Losses at the gene ends were 3 bases for V and 7 bases for J; bases not matched to a gene: 11. Germline CDR1 and CDR2: DFQATT and SNEGSKA (reference sequence). The CDR3 runs to 14 residues. In DNA, the CDR3 is TGCAGTGCTAGCCGAGGACAGGGAACGGGGGAGCAGTACTTC. It yields the protein CSASRGQGTGEQYF.

V usage is TRBV12-3 or TRBV12-4 and J usage is TRBJ2-3; unclear D gene. The CDR3 extends over 13 amino acids. V dropped 7 bases and J dropped 4 bases, with 12 bases sitting between them. CDR3 sequence reads: CASTERFADTQYF. The CDR3 coding sequence is TGTGCCAGCACCGAAAGGTTCGCAGATACGCAGTATTTT.

A few counts support this clonotype. This chain uses TRBV18 with TRBJ1-2; D gene uncertain. The V gene lost 0 bases and the J gene lost 5 bases, with 10 bases spanning the gap. The CDR3 loop spans 14 amino acids. CDR1 is KGHSH and CDR2 is LQKENI in the germline V gene. In DNA form, the CDR3 reads TGTGCCAGCTCACCACCACTGATATGGTATGGCTACACCTTC. The encoded protein is CASSPPLIWYGYTF.

The chain carries TRBV3-1 and TRBJ1-1, with a possible D match to TRBD1 (5 bases). This CDR3 contains 17 residues. V dropped 3 bases and J dropped 4 bases, with 21 bases sitting between them. The germline V gene has CDR1 LGHDT and CDR2 YNNKEL (reference sequence). The CDR3 reads CASSHLPRGAAITEAFF. DNA of the CDR3: TGTGCCAGCAGCCATCTCCCACGAGGGGCGGCGATCACTGAAGCTTTCTTT.

The chain recombines TRBV19 with TRBJ2-3, with TRBD1 matching over 11 bases. CDR1 and CDR2 (germline): LNHDA, SQIVND (reference sequence). Germline trimming cut 4 bases from V and 2 bases from J; bases unmatched to any gene: 5. CDR3 length: 16 amino acids. The CDR3, as DNA: TGTGCCAGTAGTACGGACAGGGGGCTGGCCACAGATACGCAGTATTTT. Its protein is CASSTDRGLATDTQYF.

This chain links TRBV2 with TRBJ1-5; tentative D call: TRBD1 (6 bases). The V and J ends lost 3 bases and 5 bases respectively, with 11 bases between them. CDR3 length equals 14 residues. Germline V gene lookup returns CDR1 SNHLY and CDR2 FYNNEI. This CDR3 is CASSDGRGHQPQHF. The DNA of the CDR3 is TGTGCCAGCAGTGACGGCAGGGGCCATCAGCCCCAGCATTTT. The whole variable domain, filled in from reference TRBV2 and TRBJ1-5, reads EPEVTQTPSHQVTQMGQEVILRCVPISNHLYFYWYRQILGQKVEFLVSFYNNEISEKSEIFDDQFSVERPDGSNFTLKIRSTKLEDSAMYFCASSDGRGHQPQHFGDGTRLSIL.